The T cell receptor beta chain under discussion was sequenced for a study of blood T cell repertoires in COVID-19. Assay: immunoSEQ multiplex PCR; the TCRdb copy retains only in-frame clones and omits some. The data contain 75,000 to 90,000 clones, 80% of them singletons. This clone was found once. V dropped 3 bases and J dropped 1 base, with 8 bases sitting between them. CDR3 length: 14 amino acids. Germline V gene data show CDR1 as SGHVS and CDR2 as FNYEAQ. The clonotype comes from a woman aged 70-85 years with acute or convalescent COVID-19. The genes are TRBV7-6 and TRBJ2-3, with unresolved D. The source material was peripheral blood. For the CDR3, the DNA is TGTGCCAGCAGCTTCTACGGTGGCACAGATACGCAGTATTTT. Its translation: CASSFYGGTDTQYF.